Here is one T cell receptor (beta chain) with its context. Its antigen is unidentified. The data were taken from a study of T cell responses to AZD1222 COVID-19 vaccine. Profiled with immunoSEQ multiplex PCR; TCRdb holds only in-frame clones, not every one. The sample shows approximately 76,000 clones, roughly 80% of them seen only once. Germline CDR1 and CDR2: LGHNA and YSLEER. V dropped 0 bases and J dropped 10 bases, with 12 bases sitting between them. The CDR3 is 14 residues long. Broader study findings: Spike-spanning, vaccine-associated CD4 TCRs were dominant at 160-218 and 743-854.

The J gene is TRBJ1-4, the V gene TRBV4-3; no firm D call. This TCR was sampled from an adult in good health. The material sequenced was peripheral blood, taken on day 0 of AZD1222 vaccination. CDR3 nucleotides: TGCGCCAGCAGCCAAGACCCCGTAGAGGGAAAACTGTTTTTT. This codes for CASSQDPVEGKLFF.